The 2 T cell receptor beta chains below all came from one sample that was sequenced in a study of vaccination and CD4 T cells after COVID-19. Sample treatment: approximately nine-day PBMC culture with coronavirus spike peptide pools or control peptides (ViraFEST assay). These receptors are not linked to any known antigen. Cultured CD4+ T-cell DNA underwent Oncomine TCR Beta short-read sequencing. TCRdb re-called the PCR reads through MiXCR, storing one row per CDR3 protein. The data contain 11,000 to 15,000 distinct CDR3 sequences, 60% of them singletons. The sequenced material came from CD4+ T cells from blood, cultured in vitro. These receptor sequences come from a human donor who had recovered from COVID-19.

Of note for this clonotype: The missing conserved phenylalanine or tryptophan at the end of this CDR3 makes a read error likely. This chain joins TRBV6-1 and TRBJ2-2; 10 bases fit TRBD2. CDR3 length equals 17 residues. V dropped 6 bases and J dropped 6; count of bases not matched to a gene: 13. CDR1 and CDR2 from the germline V gene are MNHNS and SASEGT. This CDR3 is CASRTPLGTSAAGELFL. The CDR3 DNA reads TGTGCCAGCAGGACCCCCTTAGGGACTAGCGCGGCCGGGGAGCTGTTTCTT.

CDR3 region: CSARAVGRTDTQYF. CDR3 bases: TGCAGTGCTAGAGCTGTCGGACGCACAGATACGCAGTATTTT. The V call is TRBV20-1, the J call TRBJ2-3, with D uncertain. The CDR3 totals 14 residues. Germline CDR1 reads DFQATT; CDR2 reads SNEGSKA (reference sequence). V was pared by 1 base and J by 1 base, with 9 bases between.